This T cell receptor (beta chain) appears in the sequencing data of a study of low-dose radiotherapy and immunotherapy resistance in tumors (dated 2022 in TCRdb). About the investigation overall: In Cohort 1, 0.5 Gy per fraction was delivered every 2 weeks, and a total PTV dose of 6.5 Gy was prescribed. Intravenous cyclophosphamide at 200 mg/m2 was administered every two weeks, one day ahead of each radiation and immunotherapy administration. Patients were given nivolumab as a 240 mg flat dose every two weeks and ipilimumab at 1 mg/kg every six weeks, with both drugs delivered intravenously. Trial participants were not randomized into treatment groups. For Cohort 2, the dose was 1 Gy per fraction given every two weeks, adding up to 13 Gy in total across 26 weeks. Starting on cycle 1 day 1, patients took 300 mg of aspirin by mouth once a day for four cycles. Eight patients were included in the translational analysis, namely three from the first dose cohort plus the first five from the second dose cohort.

This clonotype was observed many times. What antigen it recognizes has not been identified. It has no much larger one-base neighbor in the sample; base qualities were not kept. The data were produced on an Illumina HiSeq 2500. First-strand cDNA was synthesized with Superscript III and a set of TRAV- and TRBV-specific primers, covering both TCRalpha and TCRbeta chains. TCRs were amplified with Phusion for 20 to 25 PCR cycles, with a constant-region primer paired with the adapter attached to the V primers. Amplification of the isolated mRNA was done with the MessageAmp II aRNA Amplification Kit, which involved a roughly 17-hour in vitro transcription at 37 degrees C. The Dynabeads mRNA DIRECT Purification Kit was used to isolate mRNA for TCR sequencing. Indexed Illumina adapters were added in a second Phusion PCR of 20 to 30 cycles, after which AMPure XP beads were used to purify the products. Turning to the authors' computational methods: Using custom Perl scripts, TCR sequences encoding the same protein were pooled, out-of-frame sequences were removed, and the abundance of each clonotype was computed. The analysis excluded TCR sequences that were supported by just one read. The metrics used to describe the repertoires included Shannon entropy, Gini index, clonality, richness, and the frequency of TCRs shared between repertoires. The public reads were run again by TCRdb, first through fastp at Q25 and then through MiXCR, and only productive beta chains were kept. Identical CDR3 protein sequences are pooled into one entry, listed with their most common genes and DNA. The V and J calls shown here were made by TCRdb, not taken from the authors' results. The sample yields around 36,000 distinct CDR3 sequences; 30% to 35% were counted once. Of the sample, around 4% is held by the ten largest clones.

Counted from cysteine to phenylalanine, this CDR3 has 17 amino acids. The sequence is cut down to CDR3 DNA, 51 bases in frame from base 1. This specimen's time point label, per the study, means: before trial treatment. Donors were enrolled in RACIN, a single-arm phase I dose-escalation trial in which nivolumab, ipilimumab, aspirin, low-dose cyclophosphamide and low-dose radiotherapy were combined. Eligible patients had advanced, TIL-negative solid tumors. Source: PBMCs, taken before treatment. The rearranged chain carries TRBV21-1 and TRBJ1-5; TRBD1, as called in the table, went unchecked against the DNA. TRBV21-1 is shown as a pseudogene. The receptor comes from a male donor with gallbladder cancer. The nucleotide sequence reads as follows: TGTGCCAGCAGCAAAGACGCCGAGGGACGGCGGATTCAGCCCCAGCATTTT. This gives the protein CASSKDAEGRRIQPQHF.